This T cell receptor (beta chain) stems from a study of T cell responses to AZD1222 COVID-19 vaccine. Broader study findings: Donors in the cohort were predominantly white British and more often female, and clonal diversity was possibly underestimated. Sampling captured repertoires only after the peak T cell response.

Germline CDR1 is LGHDT and CDR2 is YNNKEL (reference sequence). Between the trimmed V and J ends, which lost 0 bases and 6 bases, there was a span of 9 bases. The length of the CDR3 is 14 residues. Using immunoSEQ multiplex PCR, the repertoire was profiled, and TCRdb retains in-frame clones only, with some absent. The table records 180,000 or so clones, 85% to 90% of them present only once. Concerning this clone: Its antigen is undetermined.

Pooling was applied to second doses at about 4 or about 12 weeks. The sample here was peripheral blood, taken 28 days after the second AZD1222 dose. J is TRBJ2-4 and V is TRBV3-1 (or the pseudogene TRBV3-2); D is perhaps TRBD2 (6 bases). The sequence derives from an adult who received the AZD1222 COVID-19 vaccine. This chain's CDR3 is CASSQEGGGNIQYF. CDR3 nucleotide sequence: TGTGCCAGCAGCCAAGAGGGGGGAGGAAACATTCAGTACTTC.